A selection of T cell receptor beta chains follows, all from one sample in a study of blood T cell repertoires in COVID-19. Data came from immunoSEQ multiplex PCR; TCRdb stores just in-frame clones and leaves some out. The sample lists 80,000 to 130,000 clones; approximately 83% were seen once. The sequencing sample was made of PBMCs or T cells enriched from blood (not recorded which). The receptors were gathered from a woman aged 45-65 years who had recovered from COVID-19. CDR3s include the opening cysteine and the closing phenylalanine or tryptophan. The D gene is left open where the match is weak. A row's size may be missing; if present it is once, few, many or a size class.

CDR3 protein	CDR3 DNA	D gene	clone size	J gene	V gene	CDR3 length
CASRRSTGTNYGYTF	TGTGCCAGTAGGAGAAGCACAGGGACCAACTATGGCTACACCTTC	NA	NA	TRBJ1-2	TRBV19	15
CASSILGQGGTEAFF	TGTGCCAGTAGTATACTCGGACAGGGAGGCACTGAAGCTTTCTTT	TRBD1	once	TRBJ1-1	TRBV19	15
CASSSRSSGTYEQYF	TGTGCCAGCAGTTCCCGGTCTAGCGGGACTTACGAGCAGTACTTC	TRBD2	NA	TRBJ2-7	TRBV28	15
CASMRGLGSDTQYF	TGTGCCAGCATGCGGGGCCTAGGCTCAGATACGCAGTATTTT	NA	NA	TRBJ2-3	TRBV2	14
CASSPTGGPGEQYF	TGTGCCAGCAGTCCAACAGGGGGCCCGGGCGAGCAGTACTTC	TRBD1	NA	TRBJ2-7	TRBV28	14
CASSLAGSGGKDTQYF	TGCGCCAGCAGCTTGGCCGGGTCGGGGGGAAAAGATACGCAGTATTTT	TRBD2	once	TRBJ2-3	TRBV5-1	16
CATSDRRGNTGELFF	TGTGCCACCAGTGATCGCAGGGGAAACACCGGGGAGCTGTTTTTT	NA	NA	TRBJ2-2	TRBV24-1	15
CASSSRAYTEAFF	TGTGCCAGTAGTAGCAGGGCCTACACTGAAGCTTTCTTT	NA	NA	TRBJ1-1	TRBV19	13
CATRDNENTEAFF	TGTGCCACCCGGGACAATGAGAACACTGAAGCTTTCTTT	NA	NA	TRBJ1-1	TRBV6-5	13
CASSPKYSGVRHYGYTF	TGTGCCAGCAGCCCAAAGTACTCGGGGGTGAGGCACTATGGCTACACCTTC	NA	NA	TRBJ1-2	TRBV7-9	17
CSAGAQGAYEQYF	TGCAGCGCCGGGGCTCAGGGGGCGTATGAGCAGTACTTC	TRBD1	once	TRBJ2-7	TRBV29-1	13
CASSQAWAGAYEQYF	TGCGCCAGCAGCCAAGCGTGGGCAGGGGCCTACGAGCAGTACTTC	NA	once	TRBJ2-7	TRBV4-1	15
CASSRTGDGAFF	TGTGCCAGCAGCCGGACAGGGGATGGGGCTTTCTTT	TRBD1	NA	TRBJ1-1	TRBV3-1/TRBV3-2	12